The 27 T cell receptor beta chains below were found in one sample sequenced in a study of T cells in Graves' hyperthyroidism and ophthalmopathy. TCR beta CDR3 region amplification was performed from RNA transcripts. A set of HTBI primers served as the primers for a first-round RT-PCR of the TCR CDR3. TCRdb re-derived calls from the multiplex PCR reads in MiXCR, one entry per CDR3 protein. The data show about 690,000 distinct CDR3 sequences, with 17% seen just once and about 14% held by the top ten. Sequencing was done on a sample of blood. Receptors were obtained from a man in his forties or fifties with Graves' hyperthyroidism.

In its sample, this clonotype was seen a few times. The rearrangement uses TRBV7-2 and TRBJ1-2; tentatively, D is TRBD1 (6 bases). CDR3 length: 15 residues. Germline assignment: CDR1 SGHTA and CDR2 FQGNSA. V was shortened by 0 bases and J by 4 bases, with 12 bases between the two germline ends. CDR3: CASSLALQGLYGYTF. CDR3 sequence (DNA): TGTGCCAGCAGCTTAGCCCTACAGGGTCTCTATGGCTACACCTTC.

This clonotype was recorded at least ten times. CDR3 in amino acids: CASSLVGLANNEQFF. CDR3 nucleotides: TGTGCCAGCAGCTTAGTGGGACTAGCGAACAATGAGCAGTTCTTC. This chain links TRBV11-2 with TRBJ2-1; 10 bases are shared with TRBD2. There are 15 residues in the CDR3. Germline CDR1 and CDR2: SGHAT and FQNNGV. Trimming at V came to 1 base and at J to 5 bases, leaving 2 bases not matched to a gene. Full variable domain (missing parts from reference TRBV11-2 and TRBJ2-1): EAGVAQSPRYKIIEKRQSVAFWCNPISGHATLYWYQQILGQGPKLLIQFQNNGVVDDSQLPKDRFSAERLKGVDSTLKIQPAKLEDSAVYLCASSLVGLANNEQFFGPGTRLTVL.

This chain uses TRBV4-1 with TRBJ2-7, with D possibly being TRBD2 (6 bases). This CDR3 has 16 amino acids. Per the germline V gene, CDR1 is MGHRA and CDR2 is YSYEKL. V was clipped by 0 bases and J by 2 bases, with 14 bases between them. This CDR3 reads CASSQDHARGTYEQYF. In DNA form, the CDR3 reads TGCGCCAGCAGCCAAGATCACGCACGGGGGACCTACGAGCAGTACTTC.

This clonotype was observed at least ten times. One end of the junction does not line up with germline, which may come from a read error. J is TRBJ2-5 and V is TRBV7-7; D not resolved. The V gene's germline CDR1 is SSHAT and CDR2 FNYEAQ (reference sequence). The CDR3 spans 13 residues. The CDR3 region is CASSLVGSETQYF. The CDR3 DNA follows: TGTGCTAGCAGCTTAGTCGGCAGCGAGACCCAGTACTTC.

Ten or more counts support this clonotype. J is TRBJ1-1 and V is TRBV20-1; 9 positions agree with TRBD1. From germline, CDR1 is DFQATT and CDR2 SNEGSKA (reference sequence). This CDR3 region has 14 residues. The junction had 7 bases not matched to a gene; V was cut back by 3 bases and J by 5 bases. The CDR3 loop is CSARSDRGVTEAFF. CDR3 bases: TGCAGTGCTAGGTCCGACAGGGGGGTTACTGAAGCTTTCTTT.

This chain links TRBV19 with TRBJ2-2; unclear D gene. The CDR3 covers 14 residues. Deletions cut 7 bases from V and 4 bases from J, with 13 bases between. Germline values: CDR1 LNHDA, CDR2 SQIVND (reference sequence). The chain's CDR3 is CASIRQAATGELFF. The DNA for the CDR3 is TGTGCCAGTATCCGTCAGGCGGCCACCGGGGAGCTGTTTTTT.

The chain has TRBV7-8 and TRBJ2-2, with TRBD2 matching 10 bases. CDR1 and CDR2 from the germline V gene are SGHVS and FQNEAQ. The CDR3 loop spans 17 amino acids. Trimming removed 3 bases from V and 5 bases from J; junction bases left unmatched: 9. The CDR3 DNA follows: TGTGCCAGCAGCTTCTCGCTAGCGGGAGAGAATACCGGGGAGCTGTTTTTT. It translates to CASSFSLAGENTGELFF. Supplemented by reference TRBV7-8 and TRBJ2-2, the full variable domain reads GAGVSQSPRYKVAKRGQDVALRCDPISGHVSLFWYQQALGQGPEFLTYFQNEAQLDKSGLPSDRFFAERPEGSVSTLKIQRTQQEDSAVYLCASSFSLAGENTGELFFGEGSRLTVL.

The chain couples TRBV25-1 to TRBJ2-1, with 10 positions matching TRBD2. The CDR3 is made up of 15 amino acids. The V gene end was trimmed by 3 bases and the J gene end by 5 bases; junction bases not matched to a gene: 4. CDR1 and CDR2 (germline): MGHDK, SYGVNS. The CDR3, as DNA: TGTGCCAGCAGTGAGGGACTAGCGCCAAACAATGAGCAGTTCTTC. Translated: CASSEGLAPNNEQFF.

This clonotype has ten or more counts. The chain is built from TRBV6-1 and TRBJ2-5; D is uncertain. The CDR3 is 14 residues long. V was cut by 5 bases and J by 2 bases, with 12 bases left in between. Germline CDR1 is MNHNS and CDR2 is SASEGT. This CDR3 reads CASSPRLEQETQYF. The DNA of the CDR3 is TGTGCCAGCAGTCCTCGACTTGAACAAGAGACCCAGTACTTC.

The rearrangement joins TRBV2 to TRBJ2-1; D uncertain. Germline V CDR1 and CDR2: SNHLY, FYNNEI. There are 12 residues in the CDR3. Between the trimmed V and J ends, which lost 4 bases and 6 bases, there was a span of 7 bases. DNA of the CDR3: TGTGCCAGCAGTGTGGAAACCAATGAGCAGTTCTTC. It codes for CASSVETNEQFF.

Many counts were recorded for this clonotype. DNA of the CDR3: TGTGCCAGCAGCTTATCCTGGTCCGGGGCCAACGTCCTGACTTTC. Translating gives CASSLSWSGANVLTF. The chain recombines TRBV7-6 with TRBJ2-6, with D hard to call. This CDR3 is built from 15 residues. The germline gives CDR1 SGHVS, CDR2 FNYEAQ. Trimming took off 2 bases at V and 4 bases at J, with 9 bases between the two ends.

The sample holds many counts of this clonotype. This chain links TRBV28 with TRBJ1-1, with D possibly TRBD1 on 6 matching bases. Germline loops: CDR1 MDHEN, CDR2 SYDVKM. The V and J ends lost 2 bases and 5 bases respectively, with 15 bases between them. This CDR3 spans 15 amino acids. The CDR3 DNA sequence: TGTGCCAGCAGTTTAGGGGGGGCAAGGGAGACTGAAGCTTTCTTT. This codes for CASSLGGARETEAFF.

The chain uses TRBV20-1 and TRBJ2-3; 8 bases are a match to TRBD1. V lost 3 bases and J lost 4; bases outside the gene matches: 12. From germline, CDR1 is DFQATT and CDR2 SNEGSKA (reference sequence). The CDR3 extends over 16 amino acids. The DNA for the CDR3 is TGCAGTGCTAGGGGGGATGTTCGACAGGGGTCAGATACGCAGTATTTT. This translates into CSARGDVRQGSDTQYF.

This clonotype was counted between two and nine times. V is TRBV14 and J is TRBJ2-1, with 7 positions matching TRBD2. Germline V CDR1 and CDR2: SGHDN, FVKESK. J was trimmed by 6 bases and V by 0 bases; bases with no gene match: 8. CDR3 size: 16 residues. For the CDR3, the DNA is TGTGCCAGCAGCCAAGATTGGGTCTCTAGCGGCAATGAGCAGTTCTTC. As protein: CASSQDWVSSGNEQFF.

The genes are TRBV25-1 and TRBJ2-5; a weak D match, TRBD1 (6 bases). The CDR3 is 15 residues long. V was pared by 0 bases and J by 5 bases, with 13 bases between. CDR1 and CDR2 from the germline V gene are MGHDK and SYGVNS. CDR3 residues: CASSEYMGAVETQYF. The CDR3 nucleotides read TGTGCCAGCAGTGAATATATGGGGGCGGTTGAGACCCAGTACTTC.

The chain recombines TRBV19 with TRBJ1-4; 9 positions match TRBD1. Trimming removed 4 bases from V and 8 bases from J; junction bases left unmatched: 8. The CDR3 is made up of 15 amino acids. CDR1 is LNHDA, CDR2 SQIVND, per germline (reference sequence). The CDR3 spells CASSKQGAPGEKLFF. The CDR3 DNA reads TGTGCCAGTAGTAAACAGGGGGCGCCGGGAGAAAAACTGTTTTTT.

Worth noting for this clonotype: Given a much more abundant clone one base away, this may be a read error. The chain has TRBV27 and TRBJ2-7, with 7 bases lining up with TRBD1. Trimming removed 5 bases from V and 6 bases from J; junction bases left unmatched: 13. CDR3 size: 15 residues. Per the germline V gene, CDR1 is MNHEY and CDR2 is SMNVEV (reference sequence). CDR3 nucleotide sequence: TGTGCCAGCAGTCGATTGACAGGGTTTGACTGCGAGCAGTACTTC. It codes for CASSRLTGFDCEQYF.

Here the CDR3 DNA reads TGTGCCAGCAGCACCGCCGGGACTAGCGTTAGCACAGATACGCAGTATTTT. Amino acid sequence: CASSTAGTSVSTDTQYF. V is TRBV7-2 and J is TRBJ2-3; the match to TRBD2 covers 10 bases. The germline gives CDR1 SGHTA, CDR2 FQGNSA. V lost 5 bases to trimming and J lost 0 bases; unmatched junction nucleotides: 8. This CDR3 is 17 amino acids long.

This clonotype was counted ten times or more. The chain recombines TRBV12-5 with TRBJ1-2, with D maybe TRBD1 (5 bases). Trimming took off 2 bases at V and 8 bases at J, with 12 bases between the two ends. The CDR3 has 13 residues. Germline lookup yields CDR1 LGHNT and CDR2 FRNRAP. The CDR3 coding sequence is TGTGCTAGTGGTTTGTCAGGGTTAGAAGGCTACACCTTC. Encoded protein: CASGLSGLEGYTF.

This clonotype was counted at least ten times. The gene calls are TRBV11-2 and TRBJ2-7; D not certain. CDR1 is SGHAT, CDR2 FQNNGV, per germline. The CDR3 spans 11 residues. The V end lost 2 bases, the J end lost 5 bases, and 4 bases lay between the germline ends. The CDR3 sequence: CASSLRDEQYF. CDR3 coding DNA: TGTGCCAGCAGCTTAAGGGACGAGCAGTACTTC.

This clonotype was seen repeatedly, ten times or more. The chain is built from TRBV20-1 and TRBJ2-1, with D possibly being TRBD2 (5 bases). Trimming took off 0 bases at V and 3 bases at J, with 12 bases between the two ends. CDR1 is DFQATT, CDR2 SNEGSKA, per germline (reference sequence). This CDR3 has 15 amino acids. The CDR3 DNA reads as TGCAGTGCTAGAGACGGAGGACTCGTCTACAATGAGCAGTTCTTC. Its protein is CSARDGGLVYNEQFF.

This clonotype was picked up many times. The chain combines TRBV30 with TRBJ2-7; no reliable D call. Germline values: CDR1 GTSNPN, CDR2 SVGIG (reference sequence). The CDR3 is made up of 11 amino acids. Deletions cut 2 bases from V and 4 bases from J, with 6 bases between. CDR3 sequence reads: CAWSPLYEQYF. The CDR3 coding sequence is TGTGCCTGGAGTCCCTTGTACGAGCAGTACTTC.

The chain combines TRBV29-1 with TRBJ1-1; 7 positions agree with TRBD1. Germline CDR1 reads SQVTM; CDR2 reads ANQGSEA. The CDR3 extends over 15 amino acids. With V trimmed by 6 bases and J by 0 bases, 10 bases remained unmatched. CDR3 in amino acids: CSVSTRGVMNTEAFF. The CDR3, as DNA: TGCAGCGTCTCAACCAGGGGGGTGATGAACACTGAAGCTTTCTTT.

Worth noting for this clonotype: The missing conserved phenylalanine or tryptophan at the end of this CDR3 makes a read error likely. The gene calls are TRBV7-9 and TRBJ2-1; 7 bases agree with TRBD2. This CDR3 region has 13 residues. The germline V gene encodes CDR1 SEHNR and CDR2 FQNEAQ (reference sequence). J lost 6 bases, V lost 3 bases, and 2 bases had no gene match. The CDR3 DNA sequence: TGTGCCAGCAGCTTGACTAGCAGCAATGAGCAGTTCCTC. It yields the protein CASSLTSSNEQFL.

The sample holds one count of this clonotype. V is TRBV4-1 and J is TRBJ1-5; D gene ambiguous. Germline CDR1 MGHRA, CDR2 YSYEKL. The CDR3 sequence is 14 residues long. Trimming left V 6 bases short and J 1 base short, with 10 bases between. The DNA of the CDR3 is TGCGCCAGCAGACGGACCGAGAGCAATCAGCCCCAGCATTTT. It specifies CASRRTESNQPQHF.

This clonotype was seen at least ten times. The V call is TRBV12-5, the J call TRBJ2-7; a possible D gene is TRBD2 (6 bases). Germline V gene data show CDR1 as LGHNT and CDR2 as FRNRAP. The ends were cut back, 0 bases at V and 5 bases at J, with 17 bases in the middle. This CDR3 is 16 amino acids long. DNA for the CDR3: TGTGCTAGTGGTTTGGTAAAGGTTCGGGGGATCAACGAGCAGTACTTC. This gives the protein CASGLVKVRGINEQYF. Based on the CDR3 plus reference TRBV12-5 and TRBJ2-7, the full variable domain is DARVTQTPRHKVTEMGQEVTMRCQPILGHNTVFWYRQTMMQGLELLAYFRNRAPLDDSGMPKDRFSAEMPDATLATLKIQPSEPRDSAVYFCASGLVKVRGINEQYFGPGTRLTVT.

The chain carries TRBV19 and TRBJ1-1; tentative D call: TRBD1 (6 bases). Germline V CDR1 and CDR2: LNHDA, SQIVND (reference sequence). The CDR3 is 14 residues long. Trimming took 4 bases from V and 4 from J, leaving 13 bases between them. DNA for the CDR3: TGTGCCAGTAGTACCAACAGGGTATCCACTGAAGCTTTCTTT. This translates into CASSTNRVSTEAFF. The variable domain in full, completed from reference TRBV19 and TRBJ1-1, reads DGGITQSPKYLFRKEGQNVTLSCEQNLNHDAMYWYRQDPGQGLRLIYYSQIVNDFQKGDIAEGYSVSREKKESFPLTVTSAQKNPTAFYLCASSTNRVSTEAFFGQGTRLTVV.